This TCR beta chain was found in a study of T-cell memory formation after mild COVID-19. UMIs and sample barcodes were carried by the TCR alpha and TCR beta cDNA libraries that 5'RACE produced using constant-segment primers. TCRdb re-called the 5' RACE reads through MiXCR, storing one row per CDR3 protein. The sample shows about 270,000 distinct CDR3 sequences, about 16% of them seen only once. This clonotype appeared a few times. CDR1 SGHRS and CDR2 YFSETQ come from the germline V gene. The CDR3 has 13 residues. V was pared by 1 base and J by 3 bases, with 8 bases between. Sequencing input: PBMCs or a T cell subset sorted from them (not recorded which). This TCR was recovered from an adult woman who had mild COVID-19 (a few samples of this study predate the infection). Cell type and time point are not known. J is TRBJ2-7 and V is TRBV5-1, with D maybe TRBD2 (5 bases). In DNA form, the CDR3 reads TGCGCCAGCAGCTTGCTCGCGGGCTACGAGCAGTACTTC. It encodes CASSLLAGYEQYF.